Included here is one T cell receptor beta chain sequence, with context. This sample is drawn from a study of OX40 agonist ivuxolimab in advanced cancers. The CDR3 is made up of 13 amino acids. From germline, CDR1 is LNHDA and CDR2 SQIVND (reference sequence). Trimming shortened V by 8 bases and J by 6 bases, and 14 bases separated the two germline ends. Generated by immunoSEQ multiplex PCR, the TCRdb table keeps only in-frame clones and is missing some. The sample consists of over 55,000 clones, more than 65% of them appearing once. This chain uses TRBV19 with TRBJ1-5; D is unresolved. The receptor was isolated from an adult with an advanced solid tumor such as melanoma, head and neck, liver or kidney cancer. The sample here was CD4+ or CD8+ T cells sorted from blood, taken in a trial of the OX40 agonist ivuxolimab. For the CDR3, the DNA is TGTGCCAGTGCTGCCGGGTACGGTCAGCCCCAGCATTTT. Translation gives CASAAGYGQPQHF.